This T cell receptor beta chain was identified during a study of CXCR3-negative and CXCR3-positive naive CD8 T cells. Study information: Sequencing gave 110 million to 150 million TRB reads overall, about 1.5 +/- 0.3 million per library.

CD8+ T cell subsets were each sorted in triplicate, around 270,000 cells apiece. Naive CD8+ T lymphocytes were specified as CD45RO-CCR7+CD27+CD95-. UMI-labeled 5' RACE yielded the TRB cDNA libraries. One entry per CDR3 protein, without DNA, is what TCRdb gives after re-calling the 5' RACE reads. The repertoire table contains 130,000 to 150,000 distinct CDR3 sequences. A word on this clonotype: Its specificity is not known.

General observations from the study: Naive cells with CXCR3 showed TRB CDR3s that were more hydrophobic than those in CXCR3-negative naive cells.

Germline values: CDR1 LNHNV, CDR2 YYDKDF (reference sequence). This CDR3 spans 14 amino acids. Sequencing input: naive CXCR3+ CD8+ T cells from blood. Subset denoted: CD45RO-CCR7+CD27+CD95- naive CD8+ T cells expressing CXCR3 (TNR3+). This chain joins TRBV15 and TRBJ2-1. The receptor's source is a human donor in good health. Some clones in this sample may be carry-over from other donors' samples. The CDR3 loop reads CATSRDFGDNEQFF.